A selection of T cell receptor beta chains follows, all from one sample in a study of early T cells in non-severe SARS-CoV-2 infection. Each CDR3 protein gets one entry after TCRdb re-called the 5' RACE reads with MiXCR. The table has fewer than 40,000 distinct CDR3 sequences, 4.5% to 6% seen once; the top ten hold about 21%. The sample taken for sequencing was whole blood. Source of these receptors: an adult who was a healthcare worker with PCR-confirmed SARS-CoV-2 infection or an uninfected control (not recorded which). Each CDR3 is given with its conserved first and last residue. A D gene is named only where the DNA matches it firmly. Rows give clone size only sometimes, using once, few, many, or a class for an expanded clone.

J gene,V gene,clone size,D gene,CDR3 protein,CDR3 DNA
TRBJ1-3,TRBV2,-,-,CASSDWHSGNTIYF,TGTGCCAGCAGTGACTGGCACTCTGGAAACACCATATATTTT
TRBJ2-5,TRBV11-2,many,TRBD1,CASSLYTGEETQYF,TGTGCCAGCAGCTTATACACAGGGGAAGAGACCCAGTACTTC
TRBJ1-2,TRBV29-1,-,-,CSVEVQKEYYGYTF,TGCAGCGTTGAAGTACAGAAAGAATACTATGGCTACACCTTC
TRBJ2-3,TRBV4-2,-,TRBD2,CASSQEGLAGLGDTQYF,TGTGCCAGCAGCCAAGAAGGGCTAGCGGGGCTCGGGGATACGCAGTATTTT
TRBJ2-3,TRBV20-1,few,TRBD2,CSAPFTLAGVADTQYF,TGCAGTGCTCCCTTTACCCTAGCGGGAGTGGCAGATACGCAGTATTTT
TRBJ2-7,TRBV11-2,many,-,CASSLSPLDSYEQYF,TGTGCCAGCAGCCTCTCCCCCCTCGACTCCTACGAGCAGTACTTC
TRBJ1-5,TRBV12-2,-,-,CASRSMAPRQGKNQPQHF,TGTGCAAGTCGCTCCATGGCACCACGACAGGGGAAGAATCAGCCCCAGCATTTT
TRBJ2-7,TRBV7-8,-,-,CASSQWAQESYEQYF,TGTGCCAGCAGCCAGTGGGCCCAAGAGTCCTACGAGCAGTACTTC
TRBJ2-7,TRBV7-9,many,-,CASVSAGRSYEQYF,TGTGCCAGCGTTTCTGCAGGCCGGTCCTACGAGCAGTACTTC
TRBJ2-3,TRBV12-3/TRBV12-4,many,-,CASSATGTDTQYF,TGTGCCAGCAGCGCTACAGGGACAGATACGCAGTATTTT
TRBJ1-1,TRBV12-3/TRBV12-4,-,-,CASSLQNTEAFF,TGTGCCAGCAGTTTACAGAACACTGAAGCTTTCTTT
TRBJ2-7,TRBV18,many,-,CASSPTGTSGEQYF,TGTGCCAGCTCACCTACCGGGACATCCGGGGAGCAGTACTTC
TRBJ1-1,TRBV6-6,-,TRBD1,CASSYGQGGTEAFF,TGTGCCAGCAGTTACGGGCAGGGGGGCACTGAAGCTTTCTTT
TRBJ1-1,TRBV5-4,many,TRBD1,CASSWDRGTEAFF,TGTGCCAGCAGCTGGGACAGGGGCACTGAAGCTTTCTTT
TRBJ2-5,TRBV7-6,few,-,CASSLDVGETQYF,TGTGCCAGCAGCTTAGATGTTGGGGAGACCCAGTACTTC
TRBJ1-6,TRBV7-9,many,TRBD1,CASSPGTGENSPLHF,TGTGCCAGCAGCCCTGGGACAGGGGAGAATTCACCCCTCCACTTT
TRBJ2-1,TRBV7-2,many,-,CASSLAHIRTYNEQFF,TGTGCCAGCAGCTTAGCACACATAAGAACTTACAATGAGCAGTTCTTC
TRBJ1-2,TRBV7-2,-,-,CASSLGRNYGYTF,TGTGCCAGCAGCTTGGGACGGAATTATGGCTACACCTTC
TRBJ2-7,TRBV7-9,many,-,CASSLDWGRYEQYF,TGTGCCAGCAGCTTAGATTGGGGGCGCTACGAGCAGTACTTC
TRBJ2-6,TRBV28,-,-,CASRPTGANVLTF,TGTGCCAGCAGGCCCACTGGGGCCAACGTCCTGACTTTC
TRBJ1-6,TRBV20-1,many,TRBD1,CSAIPTGRRDSPLHF,TGCAGTGCTATCCCGACAGGGAGGCGTGATTCACCCCTCCACTTT
TRBJ1-1,TRBV12-3/TRBV12-4,many,-,CASSSQGLTEAFF,TGTGCCAGCAGTTCACAGGGTCTCACTGAAGCTTTCTTT
TRBJ1-6,TRBV5-4,many,TRBD1,CASSVKTGLNSPLHF,TGTGCCAGCAGCGTTAAGACAGGGCTAAATTCACCCCTCCACTTT
TRBJ2-1,TRBV18,many,-,CASSPSSGDNEQFF,TGTGCCAGCTCACCGAGTAGCGGCGACAATGAGCAGTTCTTC
TRBJ1-1,TRBV7-9,-,-,CASSFYPSDTEAFF,TGTGCCAGCAGCTTTTACCCTTCCGACACTGAAGCTTTCTTT
TRBJ2-1,TRBV18,many,TRBD1,CASSPPVGQGDGQFF,TGTGCCAGCTCACCACCGGTGGGACAGGGGGATGGCCAGTTCTTC
TRBJ2-5,TRBV14,few,TRBD2,CASSQFRLAGGETQYF,TGTGCCAGCAGCCAATTCCGTCTAGCGGGGGGAGAGACCCAGTACTTC
TRBJ2-2,TRBV12-3/TRBV12-4,many,TRBD2,CASSLAPGTSGSTGELFF,TGTGCCAGCAGTCTGGCACCCGGGACTAGCGGGAGTACCGGGGAGCTGTTTTTT
TRBJ1-1,TRBV30,many,-,CAWSVQQGSEAFF,TGTGCCTGGAGTGTACAACAGGGCAGTGAAGCTTTCTTT
TRBJ2-3,TRBV6-1,many,-,CASSDSIDTQYF,TGTGCCAGCAGTGATTCCATCGATACGCAGTATTTT
TRBJ2-7,TRBV7-7,many,-,CASSPGLGYEQYF,TGTGCTAGCAGCCCCGGGTTAGGCTACGAGCAGTACTTC
TRBJ2-7,TRBV12-3/TRBV12-4,many,-,CASSTFDGTYEQYF,TGTGCCAGCAGCACCTTCGACGGAACCTACGAGCAGTACTTC
TRBJ1-2,TRBV15,many,-,CATSRGSGPYGYTF,TGTGCCACCAGCAGAGGGTCGGGGCCTTATGGCTACACCTTC
TRBJ2-2,TRBV11-2,many,-,CASSPSLTGELFF,TGTGCCAGCAGCCCTAGTCTGACCGGGGAGCTGTTTTTT
TRBJ2-5,TRBV12-3/TRBV12-4,few,TRBD1,CASSFADRQETQYF,TGTGCCAGCAGTTTCGCGGACAGGCAAGAGACCCAGTACTTC
TRBJ1-5,TRBV12-3/TRBV12-4,many,-,CASSLLPQGQPQHF,TGTGCCAGCAGTTTATTACCCCAAGGTCAGCCCCAGCATTTT
TRBJ1-1,TRBV20-1,-,-,CSATADKANTEAFF,TGCAGTGCTACCGCCGACAAGGCGAACACTGAAGCTTTCTTT